This paragraph covers one T cell receptor (beta chain) sequence. The antigen is unknown. The entirety of the isolated RNA underwent reverse transcription, so expressed TCRB transcripts were sequenced. The protocol was immunoSEQ multiplex PCR, while the TCRdb copy is restricted to in-frame clones and leaves out a portion. The data hold 300,000 to 350,000 clones, with less than 10% observed a single time. The source of the sample is a study of beta chain features in type 1 diabetes. Whole-study results and caveats: Unsettled here was the matter of whether HLA type influences TCRB rearrangement. VDJ junctions from patients with type 1 diabetes contained fewer insertions and more deletions. For Type 1 diabetes patients, all four CD4+ subsets carried TCRB CDR3s that were moderately but significantly shorter.

The material sequenced was central memory CD4+ T cells from blood. The origin of this receptor is a woman between 18 and 30 years old in good health.

The DNA of the CDR3 is TGTGCCAGCAGCTTGGATCTAGCGGGTTACTCTGGGGCCAACGTCCTGACTTTC. Protein product: CASSLDLAGYSGANVLTF. The rearrangement uses TRBV7-2 and TRBJ2-6; TRBD2 matches at 8 bases. The germline CDR1 and CDR2 sequences are SGHTA and FQGNSA. The CDR3 covers 18 residues. V gave up 3 bases and J gave up 0 bases; unmatched junction bases: 7.